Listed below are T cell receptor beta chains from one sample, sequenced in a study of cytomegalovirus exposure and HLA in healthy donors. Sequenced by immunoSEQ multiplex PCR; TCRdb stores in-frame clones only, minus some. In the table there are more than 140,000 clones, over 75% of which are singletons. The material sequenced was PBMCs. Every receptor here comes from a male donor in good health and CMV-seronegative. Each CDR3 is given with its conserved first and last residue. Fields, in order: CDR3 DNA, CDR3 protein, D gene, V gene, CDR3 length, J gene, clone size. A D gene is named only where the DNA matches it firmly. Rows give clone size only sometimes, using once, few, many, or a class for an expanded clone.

cdr3_nt: TGCAGCGTCGGAAGCTCCACCCGGGGGGCTTTCTTT
cdr3_aa: CSVGSSTRGAFF
d_call: -
v_call: TRBV29-1
cdr3_length: 12
j_call: TRBJ1-1
clone_size: -

cdr3_nt: TGTGCCAGCAGCTTAGATTCGAATGAGCAGTTCTTC
cdr3_aa: CASSLDSNEQFF
d_call: -
v_call: TRBV7-2
cdr3_length: 12
j_call: TRBJ2-1
clone_size: few

cdr3_nt: TGTGCCAGCAGTCAAATGGGACAGTATAATGAAAAACTGTTTTTT
cdr3_aa: CASSQMGQYNEKLFF
d_call: TRBD1
v_call: TRBV6-5
cdr3_length: 15
j_call: TRBJ1-4
clone_size: -

cdr3_nt: TGTGCCAGCAACGGGGACACCTCCTACGAGCAGTACTTC
cdr3_aa: CASNGDTSYEQYF
d_call: -
v_call: TRBV7-9
cdr3_length: 13
j_call: TRBJ2-7
clone_size: -

cdr3_nt: TGCAGCGCCTCGGGACGGACTATGAACACTGAAGCTTTCTTT
cdr3_aa: CSASGRTMNTEAFF
d_call: -
v_call: TRBV29-1
cdr3_length: 14
j_call: TRBJ1-1
clone_size: few

cdr3_nt: TGTGCCAGCAGTTGGGGACTAGCGAGCTCCTACGAGCAGTACTTC
cdr3_aa: CASSWGLASSYEQYF
d_call: TRBD2
v_call: TRBV6-5
cdr3_length: 15
j_call: TRBJ2-7
clone_size: -

cdr3_nt: TGTGCCAGCAGCCGCTCACCGGGACAGGGGAATTCACCCCTCCACTTT
cdr3_aa: CASSRSPGQGNSPLHF
d_call: TRBD1
v_call: TRBV7-3
cdr3_length: 16
j_call: TRBJ1-6
clone_size: -

cdr3_nt: TGCGCCAGCAGCTTGGGCGGGTTAAGGGACTCCTACGAGCAGTACTTC
cdr3_aa: CASSLGGLRDSYEQYF
d_call: -
v_call: TRBV5-1
cdr3_length: 16
j_call: TRBJ2-7
clone_size: -

cdr3_nt: TGTGCCAGCAGCTCCAATGGACTAGCGGGGGAAGAGACCCAGTACTTC
cdr3_aa: CASSSNGLAGEETQYF
d_call: TRBD2
v_call: TRBV7-9
cdr3_length: 16
j_call: TRBJ2-5
clone_size: few

cdr3_nt: TGTGCTAGTGCCATGAAGGGGTATCAGCCCCAGCATTTT
cdr3_aa: CASAMKGYQPQHF
d_call: -
v_call: TRBV12-5
cdr3_length: 13
j_call: TRBJ1-5
clone_size: few

cdr3_nt: TGTGCCAGCAGCTTTTCCGGGACAGGGAGCTATGGCTACACCTTC
cdr3_aa: CASSFSGTGSYGYTF
d_call: TRBD1
v_call: TRBV5-5
cdr3_length: 15
j_call: TRBJ1-2
clone_size: -

cdr3_nt: TGTGCCAGCAGCCCCTCGGGGGTGGGCTACACCTTC
cdr3_aa: CASSPSGVGYTF
d_call: -
v_call: TRBV21-1
cdr3_length: 12
j_call: TRBJ1-2
clone_size: -

cdr3_nt: TGTGCCAGCAGCTTGCTCGATAGCGGGAGTGCAGATACGCAGTATTTT
cdr3_aa: CASSLLDSGSADTQYF
d_call: TRBD2
v_call: TRBV5-4
cdr3_length: 16
j_call: TRBJ2-3
clone_size: -

cdr3_nt: TGTGCCAGCAGTCCCGGGACAGGGTCGGGCACTGAAGCTTTCTTT
cdr3_aa: CASSPGTGSGTEAFF
d_call: TRBD1
v_call: TRBV6-1
cdr3_length: 15
j_call: TRBJ1-1
clone_size: -

cdr3_nt: TGTGCCAGCAGCAAAGGCGTCGACCGGAGCTCCTACGAGCAGTACTTC
cdr3_aa: CASSKGVDRSSYEQYF
d_call: -
v_call: TRBV21-1
cdr3_length: 16
j_call: TRBJ2-7
clone_size: -

cdr3_nt: TGTGCCAGCAGCCAAGATCCAGGATCCTACGAGCAGTACTTC
cdr3_aa: CASSQDPGSYEQYF
d_call: -
v_call: TRBV4-2
cdr3_length: 14
j_call: TRBJ2-7
clone_size: -

cdr3_nt: TGTTCCAGCAGCTTAGCGCCGGGGGTGGTGTTGGAGACCCAGTACTTC
cdr3_aa: CSSSLAPGVVLETQYF
d_call: -
v_call: TRBV7-9
cdr3_length: 16
j_call: TRBJ2-5
clone_size: -

cdr3_nt: TGCAGCGTTGGAGGCAATGAGCAGTTCTTC
cdr3_aa: CSVGGNEQFF
d_call: -
v_call: TRBV29-1
cdr3_length: 10
j_call: TRBJ2-1
clone_size: once

cdr3_nt: TGTGCCAGTAGTATAGGGGAGGTAAGATCCTACAATGAGCAGTTCTTC
cdr3_aa: CASSIGEVRSYNEQFF
d_call: -
v_call: TRBV19
cdr3_length: 16
j_call: TRBJ2-1
clone_size: -

cdr3_nt: TGTGCCAGCAGCCAAGGGGCGGGGACCCAGAGCTCCTACAATGAGCAGTTCTTC
cdr3_aa: CASSQGAGTQSSYNEQFF
d_call: -
v_call: TRBV4-2
cdr3_length: 18
j_call: TRBJ2-1
clone_size: -

cdr3_nt: TGTGCCAGCAGCTTGCAGGGGTTAGTCACAGATACGCAGTATTTT
cdr3_aa: CASSLQGLVTDTQYF
d_call: -
v_call: TRBV5-4
cdr3_length: 15
j_call: TRBJ2-3
clone_size: -

cdr3_nt: TGTGCCAGCAGCTTACCCAGCGGGGGTGACGACGAGCAGTACTTC
cdr3_aa: CASSLPSGGDDEQYF
d_call: TRBD2
v_call: TRBV7-2
cdr3_length: 15
j_call: TRBJ2-7
clone_size: few

cdr3_nt: TGTGCCAGCAGTGTGCGCTACCAGGCTTCTATTCAGTACTTC
cdr3_aa: CASSVRYQASIQYF
d_call: -
v_call: TRBV6-1
cdr3_length: 14
j_call: TRBJ2-4
clone_size: -

cdr3_nt: TGTGCCAGTAGCAGGGTTGGCTATGGCTACACCTTC
cdr3_aa: CASSRVGYGYTF
d_call: -
v_call: TRBV19
cdr3_length: 12
j_call: TRBJ1-2
clone_size: -

cdr3_nt: TGTGCCAGCTCGGGACAGGGCGCGGGAAAGGATAATTCACCCCTCCACTTT
cdr3_aa: CASSGQGAGKDNSPLHF
d_call: TRBD1
v_call: TRBV2
cdr3_length: 17
j_call: TRBJ1-6
clone_size: -

cdr3_nt: TGTGCCAGCAGCTTAACAGGGGTTACTGAAGCTTTCTTT
cdr3_aa: CASSLTGVTEAFF
d_call: -
v_call: TRBV7-3
cdr3_length: 13
j_call: TRBJ1-1
clone_size: -

cdr3_nt: TGTGCCAGCAGCTCACTAGGGTTCAATCAGCCCCAGCATTTT
cdr3_aa: CASSSLGFNQPQHF
d_call: -
v_call: TRBV7-9
cdr3_length: 14
j_call: TRBJ1-5
clone_size: -

cdr3_nt: TGTGCCAGCAGCTCAACGACAGGGTTGGTGAGGAATGAGCAGTTCTTC
cdr3_aa: CASSSTTGLVRNEQFF
d_call: TRBD1
v_call: TRBV7-9
cdr3_length: 16
j_call: TRBJ2-1
clone_size: -